These 3 T cell receptor beta chains came from one sample sequenced in a study of blood T cell repertoires in COVID-19. Here immunoSEQ multiplex PCR was the method, and the copy in TCRdb shows in-frame clones only, minus some. The sample holds roughly 130,000 clones, less than 90% seen once. What was sequenced was PBMCs or T cells enriched from blood (not recorded which). The receptors were sampled from a man aged 40-55 years with acute COVID-19.

The rearrangement links TRBV28 to TRBJ2-7; maybe TRBD1 (6 bases). The V gene's germline CDR1 is MDHEN and CDR2 SYDVKM. The CDR3 runs to 14 residues. V gave up 6 bases and J gave up 3 bases, with 15 bases separating them. The CDR3 region is CASSSPEGHYEQYF. The CDR3 DNA follows: TGTGCCAGCAGCTCGCCAGAGGGACACTACGAGCAGTACTTC.

This chain connects TRBV14 to TRBJ2-7; a possible D gene is TRBD1 (6 bases). Germline CDR1 SGHDN, CDR2 FVKESK. With 0 bases removed from V and 5 bases from J, the gap between germline ends came to 14 bases. This CDR3 contains 15 residues. CDR3 protein: CASSQDSGEFDEQYF. The DNA of the CDR3 is TGTGCCAGCAGCCAAGACTCAGGGGAATTCGACGAGCAGTACTTC.

The V gene is TRBV27, the J gene TRBJ2-7, with D uncertain. Trimming stripped 5 bases from V and 4 bases from J, with 12 bases between. The germline CDR1 and CDR2 sequences are MNHEY and SMNVEV (reference sequence). The CDR3 totals 13 residues. The CDR3 DNA is TGTGCCAGCAGTCCGACGGGTCCTTACGAGCAGTACTTC. Its translation is CASSPTGPYEQYF.